The 18 T cell receptor beta chains presented below share a single source sample, sequenced in a study of blood T cell repertoires in COVID-19. Generated by immunoSEQ multiplex PCR, the TCRdb table keeps only in-frame clones and is missing some. This table has 130,000 to 150,000 clones, roughly 79% appearing once. Material for sequencing was peripheral blood. The source of these receptors is a woman aged 55-70 years with acute or convalescent COVID-19.

The rearrangement joins TRBV3-1 (or the pseudogene TRBV3-2) to TRBJ2-2; maybe TRBD1 (5 bases). The V end was cut by 6 bases, the J end by 7 bases, with 12 bases between. Germline V lookup: CDR1 LGHDT, CDR2 YNNKEL (reference sequence). This CDR3 is 13 amino acids long. Written as DNA, the CDR3 is TGTGCCAGCAGGTCCGAAGGGGTCGGGGAGCTGTTTTTT. Its translation: CASRSEGVGELFF.

This chain connects TRBV20-1 to TRBJ2-3; TRBD1 agrees at 9 bases. The CDR3 contains 15 residues. V lost 3 bases and J lost 4; bases outside the gene matches: 8. Germline lookup yields CDR1 DFQATT and CDR2 SNEGSKA (reference sequence). CDR3 loop: CSASQDRGSPDTQYF. CDR3 in DNA: TGCAGTGCTAGTCAGGACAGGGGATCCCCAGATACGCAGTATTTT.

This clone was counted only a few times. The J gene is TRBJ2-5, the V gene TRBV27; 9 nucleotides agree with TRBD1. The CDR3 covers 15 residues. Germline V gene sequence: CDR1 MNHEY, CDR2 SMNVEV (reference sequence). V lost 6 bases to trimming and J lost 4 bases; unmatched junction nucleotides: 9. In DNA, the CDR3 is TGTGCCAGCAGCTTGGGACAGGGATTCGGAGAGACCCAGTACTTC. Protein sequence: CASSLGQGFGETQYF.

The rearrangement uses TRBV30 and TRBJ2-7; 9 bases fit TRBD1. V lost 4 bases to trimming and J lost 4 bases; unmatched junction nucleotides: 8. This CDR3 has 14 amino acids. Germline V CDR1 and CDR2: GTSNPN, SVGIG (reference sequence). DNA for the CDR3: TGTGCCTGGATGGACAGGGGAACTGGATACGAGCAGTACTTC. Translated, it gives CAWMDRGTGYEQYF.

The J gene is TRBJ2-7, the V gene TRBV6-6; 10 nucleotides match TRBD1. The germline gives CDR1 MNHNY, CDR2 SVGAGI (reference sequence). Trimming cost V 2 bases and J 0 bases; bases outside gene matches: 4. This CDR3 comprises 16 residues. The CDR3 loop reads CASSYTGQGPSYEQYF. The CDR3 DNA reads as TGTGCCAGCAGTTACACGGGACAGGGGCCCTCCTACGAGCAGTACTTC.

As to this clone: Within the sample, other DNA sequences also encode this same CDR3. In DNA form, the CDR3 reads TGTGCCAGCAGCCAAGTAACGAGCGCCCCCTACGAGCAGTACTTC. Protein sequence: CASSQVTSAPYEQYF. V is TRBV3-1 (or the pseudogene TRBV3-2) and J is TRBJ2-7; D is unclear. This CDR3 comprises 15 residues. Germline lookup yields CDR1 LGHDT and CDR2 YNNKEL (reference sequence). The V end was cut by 1 base, the J end by 2 bases, with 12 bases between.

The chain has TRBV27 and TRBJ1-2, with D possibly matching TRBD1 (5 bases). Per the germline V gene, CDR1 is MNHEY and CDR2 is SMNVEV (reference sequence). The length of the CDR3 is 14 residues. V was clipped by 6 bases and J by 2 bases, with 13 bases between them. CDR3 DNA: TGTGCCAGCAGGGCCCAGGGAGGGAACTATGGCTACACCTTC. Amino acids: CASRAQGGNYGYTF.

This CDR3 reads CASSDRISNQPQHF. As DNA, the CDR3 is TGTGCCAGCAGCGACAGGATTAGCAATCAGCCCCAGCATTTT. The V and J genes are TRBV28 and TRBJ1-5, with D perhaps matching TRBD1 (6 bases). In germline, CDR1 is MDHEN, CDR2 SYDVKM. The CDR3 extends over 14 amino acids. Trimming took off 6 bases at V and 0 bases at J, with 9 bases between the two ends.

The gene calls are TRBV10-1 and TRBJ2-5, with 9 bases matching TRBD1. This CDR3 has 13 residues. J lost 7 bases, V lost 2 bases, and 2 bases had no gene match. Germline lookup yields CDR1 WNHNN and CDR2 SYGVQD (reference sequence). For the CDR3, the DNA is TGCGCCAGCAGTGAGCTGACAGGGGGGACCCAGTACTTC. It codes for CASSELTGGTQYF.

V gene TRBV28 combines with J gene TRBJ2-7; 12 nucleotides align to TRBD2. Trimming removed 5 bases from V and 2 bases from J; junction bases left unmatched: 7. Germline V gives CDR1 MDHEN, CDR2 SYDVKM. The CDR3 has 16 residues. DNA of the CDR3: TGTGCCAGCAGTACTAGCGGGAGGCCCAATCCCTACGAGCAGTACTTC. Translating it yields CASSTSGRPNPYEQYF.

The chain links TRBV14 to TRBJ2-2; 9 bases match TRBD1. The CDR3 contains 15 residues. V shed 1 base and J 7 bases; nucleotides not matched to a gene: 4. Germline CDR1 reads SGHDN; CDR2 reads FVKESK. The CDR3 sequence is CASSQGTGVIGELFF. The CDR3 nucleotides read TGTGCCAGCAGCCAAGGGACAGGGGTTATCGGGGAGCTGTTTTTT.

This chain links TRBV7-6 with TRBJ2-1; 12 bases match TRBD2. There are 15 residues in the CDR3. The V and J ends lost 5 bases and 6 bases, in that order; junction bases with no gene match: 5. Germline CDR1 and CDR2: SGHVS and FNYEAQ. CDR3 sequence reads: CASSPLAGGGNEQFF. The DNA of the CDR3 is TGTGCCAGCAGCCCACTAGCGGGAGGCGGCAATGAGCAGTTCTTC.

The rearrangement joins TRBV6-2 or TRBV6-3 to TRBJ1-6, with D possibly TRBD1 on 5 matching bases. This CDR3 has 14 amino acids. Germline CDR1 is MNHEY and CDR2 is SVGEGT. The V and J ends lost 5 bases and 8 bases respectively, with 13 bases between them. CDR3 DNA: TGTGCCAGCAGTCGTCAGTGGGGGGATTCACCCCTCCACTTT. It codes for CASSRQWGDSPLHF.

The chain joins TRBV12-3 or TRBV12-4 to TRBJ2-1, with D possibly being TRBD1 (6 bases). Trimming stripped 1 base from V and 8 bases from J, with 9 bases between. CDR3 length: 13 residues. The CDR3, as DNA: TGTGCCAGCAGTTTAGGACAGGCCTATGAGCAGTTCTTC. Translating gives CASSLGQAYEQFF.

The chain uses TRBV5-1 and TRBJ2-7; D perhaps matches TRBD2 (6 bases). V was clipped by 1 base and J by 3 bases, with 14 bases between them. Germline V gene lookup returns CDR1 SGHRS and CDR2 YFSETQ. The CDR3 has 15 amino acids. The CDR3 DNA is TGCGCCAGCAGCTTGAATTCCGGGACTGGCTACGAGCAGTACTTC. Residues: CASSLNSGTGYEQYF.

This chain links TRBV23-1 with TRBJ2-1, with no clear D. TRBV23-1 is classed as an ORF, of uncertain function. The CDR3 runs to 17 residues. Trimming shortened V by 6 bases and J by 1 base, and 19 bases separated the two germline ends. DNA of the CDR3: TGCGCCAGCAGCAATGCTCCCCTATCTGTGTCCTACAATGAGCAGTTCTTC. Protein: CASSNAPLSVSYNEQFF.

The chain combines TRBV28 with TRBJ1-3; no definite D call. Trimming removed 2 bases from V and 1 base from J, with 9 bases in between. Germline CDR1 MDHEN, CDR2 SYDVKM. The CDR3 sequence is 15 residues long. Here the CDR3 DNA reads TGTGCCAGCAGTTTAACTCCAATATCTGGAAACACCATATATTTT. Translating gives CASSLTPISGNTIYF.

The V call is TRBV30, the J call TRBJ2-3, with a possible D match to TRBD2 (7 bases). The CDR3 runs 17 residues. Germline V gene sequence: CDR1 GTSNPN, CDR2 SVGIG (reference sequence). The V and J ends lost 3 bases and 3 bases respectively, with 22 bases between them. The CDR3 nucleotides are TGTGCCTGGAGCCCGGGGGTAGGGGGAGGGTCGACAGATACGCAGTATTTT. It is translated as CAWSPGVGGGSTDTQYF.